This TCR beta chain was identified in a study of regulatory T cells in long-lasting Graves disease. Study conclusions and caveats: Patients whose Graves' disease persisted exhibited lower TCR diversity than those newly diagnosed. Persistent disease showed a preference for TRBV28, TRBJ1-2 and TRBJ2-5.

As for this clonotype: Antigen specificity is unknown.

This sample's time point: persistent/refractory GD, antithyroid drugs over 5 years with positive TRAb. Making the TCR library involved RNA that had been extracted from PBMCs. Arm-PCR with iRepertoire HTBI primers amplified the CDR3 regions for these TCR beta libraries. TCRdb used MiXCR to reprocess the multiplex PCR reads, holding one entry per CDR3 protein. Here the sample spans about 430,000 distinct CDR3 sequences, around 20% being singletons. V was clipped by 0 bases and J by 9 bases, with 15 bases between them. CDR3 length: 14 residues. This rearrangement joins TRBV12-3 or TRBV12-4 to TRBJ2-7; D is ambiguous. Here the sequenced sample was peripheral blood mononuclear cells (PBMCs), taken when the disease was refractory, from a patient treated with antithyroid drugs. The sequence derives from a female donor with Graves disease. The CDR3 nucleotides read TGTGCCAGCAGTTTAGCCGGAGTCCCCTACAGGCAGTACTTC. It translates to CASSLAGVPYRQYF.